The T cell receptor beta chain described here comes from a study of shared clonotypes between healthy human individuals. With V trimmed by 5 bases and J by 14 bases, 17 bases remained unmatched. Looked up from germline, CDR1 is SEHNR and CDR2 is FQNEAQ (reference sequence). This CDR3 has 15 residues. For each subset, genomic DNA was distributed in equal portions over several immunoSEQ plates. Using around 200 ng DNA, 32,000 or so T cell genomes, the sorted-subset replicate PCRs were run. Repertoires were generated with immunoSEQ multiplex PCR, while TCRdb's copy carries only in-frame clones and drops some. In the table there are 650,000 to 800,000 clones, about 91% of which are singletons. It was CD45RO-negative cells, positively selected for CCR7, that made up naive CD8 cells, with terminally differentiated effector memory CD45RA+ cells excluded. General observations from the study: Against clonotypes common to all four donors, non-shared ones had lower generation probabilities.

On this clone itself: The target antigen is unknown.

The gene calls are TRBV7-9 and TRBJ2-3; 9 nucleotides match TRBD2. Sequencing was done on a sample of naive CD8+ T cells sorted from blood. This clonotype originated in a man aged 30-40 years in good health. CDR3 residues: CASSQGTVAGERPYF. For the CDR3, the DNA is TGTGCCAGCAGCCAAGGGACTGTAGCGGGGGAACGGCCGTATTTT.